These T cell receptor beta chains were read from a single sample in a study of patients and donors after allogeneic stem cell transplantation. Via MiXCR, TCRdb re-called the RT-PCR reads, giving one row per CDR3 protein. The top ten hold more than 9% of the sample, which has roughly 230,000 distinct CDR3 sequences, roughly an eighth seen once. The sample was blood, either unsorted or a sorted T cell fraction (not recorded which). All receptors come from a human donor who was either an allogeneic HSCT recipient or a stem cell or donor lymphocyte infusion donor (not recorded which). It is not recorded whose cells these are; they may come from a transplant donor. Both conserved end residues are part of each CDR3.

V gene	J gene	CDR3 protein
TRBV2	TRBJ2-6	CASSAQESGANVLTF
TRBV12-3/TRBV12-4	TRBJ2-7	CASSSLRVEQYF
TRBV24-1	TRBJ2-5	CATSLGGPRETQYF
TRBV5-1	TRBJ2-6	CASSGTVSGANVLTF
TRBV29-1	TRBJ1-1	CSATTGGQYTEAFF
TRBV20-1	TRBJ1-1	CSVSTYPEAFF
TRBV20-1	TRBJ1-2	CSAALRSYGYTF
TRBV7-2	TRBJ1-5	CASSKTGGVNNQPQHF
TRBV20-1	TRBJ1-2	CSARVGQGKYGYTF
TRBV18	TRBJ2-6	CASSPWSSGANVLTF
TRBV7-2	TRBJ2-5	CASSLTSGKGETQYF
TRBV5-1	TRBJ2-3	CASSLAQGLAGTDTQYF
TRBV4-3	TRBJ1-4	CASSQLPGQGYDEKLFF
TRBV10-3	TRBJ1-2	CAISGGDRPSNYGYTF
TRBV5-1	TRBJ1-2	CASSGQGANGYTF
TRBV5-1	TRBJ2-3	CASSLGRPPDTQYF
TRBV14	TRBJ1-1	CASSQMTGNTEAFF
TRBV24-1	TRBJ2-3	CATSDFGDTQYF
TRBV7-8	TRBJ1-2	CASSLVKGDPGGYTF
TRBV29-1	TRBJ2-1	CSVEFLAGVGEQFF
TRBV7-2	TRBJ2-7	CASSFDTSGTYEQYF
TRBV3-1	TRBJ1-2	CASSQVQGVYGYTF
TRBV19	TRBJ2-7	CASSGFPGPSYEQYF
TRBV7-8	TRBJ1-4	CASSLAGAGNEKLFF
TRBV29-1	TRBJ2-7	CSVGLAGEQYF
TRBV6-5	TRBJ1-3	CASSYRTPSSGNTIYF
TRBV7-3	TRBJ2-1	CASRGSGNEQFF
TRBV7-9	TRBJ2-1	CASPGDRGNEQFF
TRBV25-1	TRBJ2-1	CASSDKGLADYNEQFF
TRBV6-2/TRBV6-3	TRBJ2-1	CASTSGGDYNEQFF
TRBV15	TRBJ1-2	CATSRDRRGPLGYTF
TRBV27	TRBJ2-7	CASSLMAGESNEQYF
TRBV15	TRBJ2-5	CATSRPERGYQETQYF
TRBV20-1	TRBJ1-6	CSARATSRSYNSPLHF
TRBV29-1	TRBJ1-2	CSVRQGASYGYTF
TRBV20-1	TRBJ1-1	CGIYGQDTEAFF
TRBV5-1	TRBJ2-5	CASSPKISGQLGETQYF
TRBV6-1	TRBJ2-6	CASSPPGQGISGANVLTF
TRBV7-6	TRBJ2-2	CASSARRAVNTGELFF
TRBV4-3	TRBJ2-7	CASSQGYRGGTSYEQYF
TRBV24-1	TRBJ2-5	CATSDPSVLSQETQYF
TRBV11-3	TRBJ2-7	CASSFSGLAGRKYF
TRBV29-1	TRBJ1-5	CSVGSGTGGQPQHF
TRBV12-3/TRBV12-4	TRBJ2-5	CASSSRASAYQETQYF
TRBV7-6	TRBJ2-3	CASSLLQGNTDTQYF
TRBV5-4	TRBJ1-2	CASRDPGQGPYGYTF
TRBV7-2	TRBJ2-2	CASSLPGGELFF
TRBV6-2/TRBV6-3	TRBJ1-4	CASAVSGEKLFF
TRBV7-9	TRBJ2-1	CASSLESGQFF
TRBV4-1	TRBJ2-7	CASSLEAGDRSYEQYF
TRBV30	TRBJ1-5	CAWSREESQPQHF
TRBV5-1	TRBJ2-7	CASSLGHAAYEQYF
TRBV7-2	TRBJ2-4	CASSSGLAGGNIQYF
TRBV5-1	TRBJ2-1	CASSSGVPGQGNRGEQFF
TRBV6-1	TRBJ2-1	CASGQNGEQFF